The 16 T cell receptor beta chains below come from one sample, sequenced in a study of T cell responses to AZD1222 COVID-19 vaccine. Generated by immunoSEQ multiplex PCR, the TCRdb table keeps only in-frame clones and is missing some. The sample lists tens of thousands of clones, about nine tenths seen once, with approximately 2.1% in the top ten. The sequences come from peripheral blood, collected on day 0 of AZD1222 vaccination. The receptors come from an adult in good health.

J is TRBJ2-2 and V is TRBV7-9; 9 bases map to TRBD2. With 5 bases clipped from V and 1 base from J, the junction kept 2 bases outside the gene matches. The length of the CDR3 is 15 residues. The germline gives CDR1 SEHNR, CDR2 FQNEAQ (reference sequence). The CDR3 reads CASSVTSGNTGELFF. The CDR3 DNA is TGTGCCAGCAGCGTGACTAGCGGGAACACCGGGGAGCTGTTTTTT.

This clone has only one observation. This chain joins TRBV30 and TRBJ1-6, with D tentatively TRBD1 (6 bases). Germline CDR1 is GTSNPN and CDR2 is SVGIG (reference sequence). This CDR3 is 14 amino acids long. Trimming pared 4 bases from V and 4 bases from J, leaving 11 bases between. The CDR3 loop reads CAWTTTGYNSPLHF. CDR3 nucleotides: TGTGCCTGGACCACGACAGGTTATAATTCACCCCTCCACTTT.

V and J are TRBV21-1 and TRBJ1-2; the table's D call TRBD1 went unverified against the DNA. TRBV21-1 is a listed pseudogene. This CDR3 contains 15 residues. DNA of the CDR3: TGTGCCAGCAGCAAAATGAGACGGCAGGGTTGGGGCTACACCTTC. Its translation: CASSKMRRQGWGYTF.

This chain joins TRBV27 and TRBJ1-1, with D possibly TRBD1 on 5 matching bases. The V end was cut by 3 bases, the J end by 4 bases, with 15 bases between. Germline V gene data show CDR1 as MNHEY and CDR2 as SMNVEV (reference sequence). CDR3 size: 15 residues. The CDR3 DNA follows: TGTGCCAGCAGTTTTAAACAGGACGGCCCCACTGAAGCTTTCTTT. It specifies CASSFKQDGPTEAFF.

The V call is TRBV12-3 or TRBV12-4, the J call TRBJ2-5; 8 bases align to TRBD2. Losses at the gene ends were 3 bases for V and 4 bases for J; bases not matched to a gene: 1. CDR3 length: 13 amino acids. CDR3 coding DNA: TGTGCCAGCAGTTTCGCGGGAGGAGAGACCCAGTACTTC. Protein: CASSFAGGETQYF.

V and J are TRBV27 and TRBJ1-1; 7 positions match TRBD1. The length of the CDR3 is 14 residues. The germline CDR1 and CDR2 sequences are MNHEY and SMNVEV (reference sequence). Germline trimming cut 6 bases from V and 0 bases from J; bases unmatched to any gene: 4. As DNA, the CDR3 is TGTGCCAGCAGAAGGGACAGCATGAACACTGAAGCTTTCTTT. It translates to CASRRDSMNTEAFF.

V is TRBV6-5 and J is TRBJ2-7; unclear D gene. This CDR3 is built from 12 residues. Germline CDR1 MNHEY, CDR2 SVGAGI. V was cut by 7 bases and J by 1 base, with 8 bases left in between. The CDR3 region has the DNA TGTGCCAGCACCGTGACATCCTACGAGCAGTACTTC. It specifies CASTVTSYEQYF.

The chain carries TRBV6-1 and TRBJ2-7; D is perhaps TRBD1 (6 bases). This CDR3 has 15 amino acids. Looked up from germline, CDR1 is MNHNS and CDR2 is SASEGT. The ends were cut back, 3 bases at V and 5 bases at J, with 17 bases in the middle. The CDR3 sequence is CASSESHRVRNEQYF. In DNA form, the CDR3 reads TGTGCCAGCAGTGAGAGCCACAGGGTGAGGAACGAGCAGTACTTC.

V is TRBV14 and J is TRBJ1-1, with 7 nucleotides matching TRBD1. Trimming removed 1 base from V and 8 bases from J; junction bases left unmatched: 16. The CDR3 is 17 residues long. Germline V gene sequence: CDR1 SGHDN, CDR2 FVKESK. The CDR3 loop is CASSQVGWGGGQGEAFF. The CDR3 region has the DNA TGTGCCAGCAGCCAAGTCGGCTGGGGAGGGGGCCAGGGCGAAGCTTTCTTT.

The gene calls are TRBV5-1 and TRBJ1-5; maybe TRBD1 (5 bases). Germline values: CDR1 SGHRS, CDR2 YFSETQ. Trimming took 3 bases from V and 4 from J, leaving 11 bases between them. The CDR3 totals 14 residues. The CDR3 nucleotides are TGCGCCAGCAGCTACGGACACCCTAATCAGCCCCAGCATTTT. Amino acid sequence: CASSYGHPNQPQHF.

The sample holds one count of this clone. The chain employs TRBV29-1 and TRBJ1-5, with 7 bases aligning to TRBD1. The junction had 8 bases not matched to a gene; V was cut back by 7 bases and J by 2 bases. The length of the CDR3 is 14 residues. From germline, CDR1 is SQVTM and CDR2 ANQGSEA. The chain's CDR3 is CSASMGTGNQPQHF. CDR3 bases: TGCAGCGCGTCTATGGGGACAGGCAATCAGCCCCAGCATTTT.

The chain recombines TRBV19 with TRBJ1-2; possible D gene TRBD1, 6 bases. The CDR3 length is 13 residues. The germline V gene has CDR1 LNHDA and CDR2 SQIVND (reference sequence). V lost 6 bases, J lost 0 bases, and 8 bases lay in between. CDR3 coding DNA: TGTGCCAGTAGACAGGGACCTAACTATGGCTACACCTTC. Amino acids: CASRQGPNYGYTF.

This clone occurred a few times. The genes are TRBV9 and TRBJ2-7; D unclear. The CDR3 extends over 14 amino acids. Germline CDR1 is SGDLS and CDR2 is YYNGEE. Trimming shortened V by 0 bases and J by 2 bases, and 9 bases separated the two germline ends. For the CDR3, the DNA is TGTGCCAGCAGCGTAGGCGACGGACCCTACGAGCAGTACTTC. It codes for CASSVGDGPYEQYF.

J is TRBJ2-5 and V is TRBV5-4; D perhaps matches TRBD1 (5 bases). V was pared by 0 bases and J by 4 bases, with 16 bases between. From germline, CDR1 is SGHNT and CDR2 YYREEE (reference sequence). The CDR3 runs 16 residues. The CDR3 loop reads CASSLGDYRQGETQYF. The CDR3 DNA is TGTGCCAGCAGCTTGGGAGATTACAGGCAGGGAGAGACCCAGTACTTC.

J is TRBJ1-1 and V is TRBV3-1 (or the pseudogene TRBV3-2); D might be TRBD1 (5 bases). From germline, CDR1 is LGHDT and CDR2 YNNKEL (reference sequence). V was shortened by 1 base and J by 1 base, with 10 bases between the two germline ends. The CDR3 has 15 residues. The CDR3 reads CASSQGPGENTEAFF. DNA of the CDR3: TGTGCCAGCAGCCAAGGACCGGGGGAGAACACTGAAGCTTTCTTT.

Here the CDR3 DNA reads TGTGCCAGTAGCGAAACAGCGACACCATCCTATAATTCACCCCTCCACTTT. Translated: CASSETATPSYNSPLHF. The chain is built from TRBV19 and TRBJ1-6, with D hard to call. The V end was cut by 6 bases, the J end by 1 base, with 16 bases between. The CDR3 runs to 17 residues. CDR1 LNHDA and CDR2 SQIVND come from the germline V gene (reference sequence).